Listed here are 9 T cell receptor beta chains from one sample, sequenced in a study of CD8+ T cells in alopecia areata. Sequencing relied on a cDNA template that was reverse transcribed from extracted RNA. Sequencing was performed with immunoSEQ multiplex PCR; in TCRdb, only in-frame clones are kept and a portion is missing. The profile covers about 120,000 clones, with roughly 66% appearing a single time and approximately 2.6% taken by the ten largest. The material sequenced was CD4+ T cells sorted from blood. The receptors originated from a human donor in good health.

This chain joins TRBV7-9 and TRBJ1-4; 8 bases are shared with TRBD1. The CDR3 is 15 residues long. Germline lookup yields CDR1 SEHNR and CDR2 FQNEAQ (reference sequence). J was trimmed by 5 bases and V by 1 base; bases with no gene match: 3. The CDR3, as DNA: TGTGCCAGCAGCTTAGGTGACAGGGGAAATGAAAAACTGTTTTTT. Its translation: CASSLGDRGNEKLFF.

This rearrangement joins TRBV6-5 to TRBJ1-4; no definite D call. This CDR3 comprises 14 residues. Germline CDR1 and CDR2: MNHEY and SVGAGI. V was clipped by 2 bases and J by 5 bases, with 9 bases between them. The CDR3, as DNA: TGTGCCAGCAGTTACAGGCAGCAGAATGAAAAACTGTTTTTT. Translation: CASSYRQQNEKLFF.

This clone has just a few counts. The CDR3 loop reads CASGNPGLAGAGSDTQYF. CDR3 DNA: TGCGCCAGCGGCAATCCGGGACTAGCGGGGGCCGGGTCAGATACGCAGTATTTT. The chain uses TRBV5-1 and TRBJ2-3; 14 bases align to TRBD2. The CDR3 length is 18 residues. V shed 7 bases, J shed 4 bases, and the junction held 14 bases outside the gene matches. Germline CDR1 is SGHRS and CDR2 is YFSETQ.

The chain employs TRBV27 and TRBJ1-1; no clear D. Germline values: CDR1 MNHEY, CDR2 SMNVEV (reference sequence). The V gene lost 4 bases and the J gene lost 10 bases, with 19 bases spanning the gap. The CDR3 spans 14 residues. CDR3 region: CASSSRRSLVAAFF. The DNA of the CDR3 is TGTGCCAGCAGTTCCAGGAGGAGCTTGGTAGCAGCTTTCTTT.

This chain uses TRBV29-1 with TRBJ1-1; no reliable D call. V dropped 5 bases and J dropped 1 base, with 8 bases sitting between them. The CDR3 runs to 12 residues. Germline-derived CDR1 and CDR2 are SQVTM and ANQGSEA. CDR3 sequence: CSVWAWNTEAFF. CDR3 bases: TGCAGCGTTTGGGCGTGGAACACTGAAGCTTTCTTT. Supplemented by reference TRBV29-1 and TRBJ1-1, the full variable domain reads SAVISQKPSRDICQRGTSLTIQCQVDSQVTMMFWYRQQPGQSLTLIATANQGSEATYESGFVIDKFPISRPNLTFSTLTVSNMSPEDSSIYLCSVWAWNTEAFFGQGTRLTVV.

The rearrangement uses TRBV29-1 and TRBJ2-5; weak D call: TRBD2 (5 bases). This CDR3 is 13 amino acids long. Deletions cut 3 bases from V and 5 bases from J, with 13 bases between. Germline lookup yields CDR1 SQVTM and CDR2 ANQGSEA. CDR3 DNA sequence: TGCAGCGTTGAGTCCGGGATCGGCGAGACCCAGTACTTC. The encoded protein is CSVESGIGETQYF.

This clone came up once. The chain joins TRBV29-1 to TRBJ1-1; possibly TRBD1 for D (6 bases). Germline V lookup: CDR1 SQVTM, CDR2 ANQGSEA. The CDR3 covers 15 residues. With 5 bases removed from V and 7 bases from J, the gap between germline ends came to 23 bases. Here the CDR3 reads CSVYDRSGYGDEAFF. The CDR3 nucleotides are TGCAGCGTTTACGACAGGTCCGGTTACGGCGATGAAGCTTTCTTT.

This clone was observed a handful of times. The rearrangement joins TRBV30 to TRBJ2-3, with TRBD1 identical over 8 bases. Germline lookup yields CDR1 GTSNPN and CDR2 SVGIG (reference sequence). CDR3 length equals 14 residues. V lost 3 bases to trimming and J lost 0 bases; unmatched junction nucleotides: 2. The CDR3 region has the DNA TGTGCCTGGAGCACAGGGGGGAGCACAGATACGCAGTATTTT. This encodes CAWSTGGSTDTQYF.

The chain joins TRBV7-2 to TRBJ1-6; 9 bases fit TRBD1. The CDR3 contains 16 residues. Trimming at V came to 5 bases and at J to 9 bases, leaving 11 bases not matched to a gene. The germline V gene has CDR1 SGHTA and CDR2 FQGNSA. Here the CDR3 reads CASSQTSGTGTSPLHF. The CDR3 DNA reads as TGTGCCAGCAGCCAAACGTCCGGGACAGGGACTTCACCCCTCCACTTT.